This T cell receptor beta chain is from a study of cytomegalovirus exposure and HLA in healthy donors. The CDR3 length is 14 residues. Per the germline V gene, CDR1 is SNHLY and CDR2 is FYNNEI. Unmatched junction bases numbered 6, after V lost 8 bases and J lost 4 bases. Regarding the study as a whole: In a later analysis, HLA-C alleles had the fewest associated TCRs, DRB1 alleles the most. Altogether, 150 to 200 TCR beta chains were recorded as cytomegalovirus-associated.

A single count supports this clone. Antigen specificity is unknown. The PCR employed 60 Vbeta primers together with 13 Jbeta primers. Some clones are missing from TCRdb's copy, which holds only in-frame ones; the method was immunoSEQ multiplex PCR. The data contain 150,000 to 200,000 clones, around 78% of them singletons. The V call is TRBV2, the J call TRBJ2-1; 9 bases align to TRBD2. The sample comprised PBMCs. This receptor was taken from a woman aged 25 to 45 in good health and CMV-seropositive. This CDR3 is CASPTSGIYNEQFF. The DNA of the CDR3 is TGTGCCAGCCCGACTAGCGGCATTTACAATGAGCAGTTCTTC.